The present T cell receptor beta chain was sequenced within a study of naive and memory T cell subsets. In its sample, this clonotype was seen a few times. This CDR3 has 14 amino acids. V lost 3 bases, J lost 7 bases, and 11 bases stayed unmatched. Germline assignment: CDR1 DFQATT and CDR2 SNEGSKA (reference sequence). Four PCR rounds used nested alpha and beta constant region primers plus the SP2 primer. TCRdb analysed the 5' RACE reads with MiXCR anew, one entry per CDR3 protein. The sample has roughly 56,000 distinct CDR3 sequences, roughly 6.7% seen once. A UMI-containing oligonucleotide was joined by 3' ligation to the TCR cDNA template.

This sequence originates from a male donor in good health. The V gene is TRBV20-1, the J gene TRBJ2-5; TRBD2 matches at 7 bases. The CDR3 loop reads CSARSWGTGGTQYF. In DNA form, the CDR3 reads TGCAGTGCTAGGAGCTGGGGCACGGGGGGGACCCAGTACTTC.